This record covers a single T cell receptor (beta chain). Its specificity is not known. This sample was included in a study of T-cell reconstitution after alpha-beta-depleted transplantation in children. Study-wide points: Some patients showed high day-60 TCRbeta diversity, which derived from surviving recipient T cells and thymic progenitors. By about two months after transplant, alpha-beta T cells reportedly arose from several hundred graft clones that had expanded.

Trimming removed 2 bases from V and 6 bases from J, with 18 bases in between. Germline CDR1 reads SGHTA; CDR2 reads FQGNSA. The CDR3 runs 16 residues. A TCRbeta library incorporating unique molecular identifiers was prepared. A single record per CDR3 protein comes from TCRdb applying MiXCR to the PCR reads. The sample lists 45,000 to 60,000 distinct CDR3 sequences; around half were seen once. The rearrangement joins TRBV7-2 to TRBJ2-3; D may match TRBD1 or TRBD2 (5 bases each). The receptor was derived from a boy less than two years old with SCID, due to receive a stem cell transplant. Here the sequenced sample was peripheral blood, taken before TCRalphabeta/CD19-depleted stem cell transplant. CDR3 loop: CASSLLGPTEGDTQYF. The CDR3 region has the DNA TGTGCCAGCAGCTTATTGGGACCCACCGAAGGGGATACGCAGTATTTT.